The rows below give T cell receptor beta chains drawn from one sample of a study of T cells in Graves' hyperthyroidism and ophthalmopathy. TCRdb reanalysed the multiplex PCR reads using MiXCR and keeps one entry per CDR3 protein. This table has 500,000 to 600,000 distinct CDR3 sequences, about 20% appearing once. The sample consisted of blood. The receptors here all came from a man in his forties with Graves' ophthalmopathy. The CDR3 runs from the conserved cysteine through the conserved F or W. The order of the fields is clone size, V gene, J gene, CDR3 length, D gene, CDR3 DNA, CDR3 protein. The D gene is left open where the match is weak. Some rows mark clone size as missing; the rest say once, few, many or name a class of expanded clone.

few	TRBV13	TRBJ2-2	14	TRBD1	TGTGCCAGCAGCACCCGACAGGGTATCGGGGAGCTGTTTTTT	CASSTRQGIGELFF
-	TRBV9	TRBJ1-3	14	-	TGTGCCAGCAGCGCCCTGAGCTCTGGAAACACCATATATTTT	CASSALSSGNTIYF
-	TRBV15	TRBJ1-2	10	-	TGTGCCACCAGCAGTGTTTTCAACACCTTC	CATSSVFNTF
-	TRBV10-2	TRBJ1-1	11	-	TGCGCCAGCAAGAGGGGGGGCGCGGCTTTCTTT	CASKRGGAAFF
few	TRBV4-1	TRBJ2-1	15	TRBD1	TGCGCCAGCAGCCAGGAAAGCGACAGGGGTAATGAGCAGTTCTTC	CASSQESDRGNEQFF
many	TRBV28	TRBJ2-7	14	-	TGTGCCAGCAGTTTTCGGGGAATAGGGTACGAGCAGTACTTC	CASSFRGIGYEQYF
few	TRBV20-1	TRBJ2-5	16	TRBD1	TGCAGTGCTCTAATGAGGACAGGAGTTCTACAAGAGACCCAGTACTTC	CSALMRTGVLQETQYF
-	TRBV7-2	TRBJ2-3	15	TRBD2	TGTGCCAGCAGCCCCGAAAATAGCGGGGGCCATACGCAGTATTTT	CASSPENSGGHTQYF
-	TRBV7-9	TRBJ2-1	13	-	TGTGCCAGCAGCTTAACCCCACCCAATGAGCAGTTCTTC	CASSLTPPNEQFF
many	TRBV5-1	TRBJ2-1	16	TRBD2	TGCGCCAGCAGCTTGACGGGACTAGCTTTCAGCAATGAGCAGTTCTTC	CASSLTGLAFSNEQFF
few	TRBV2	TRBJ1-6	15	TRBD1	TGTGCCAGCAGTCAAGCCAGGGGGGATAATTCACCCCTCCACTTT	CASSQARGDNSPLHF
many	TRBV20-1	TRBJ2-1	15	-	TGCAGTGCTAGAGATAGAGGCCAGGGTCTCAATGAGCAGTTCTTC	CSARDRGQGLNEQFF
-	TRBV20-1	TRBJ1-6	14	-	TGCAGTGCTGCCTACAGCTCCTATAATTCACCCCTCCACTTT	CSAAYSSYNSPLHF
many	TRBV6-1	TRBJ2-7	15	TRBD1	TGTGCCAGCAGTCCTCGCCGGACAGGGGGCGGCGAGCAGTACTTC	CASSPRRTGGGEQYF
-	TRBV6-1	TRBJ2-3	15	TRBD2	TGTGCCAGCAGCCCCGAGCGGGAGATCACAGATACGCAGTATTTT	CASSPEREITDTQYF
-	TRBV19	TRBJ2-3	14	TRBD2	TGTGCCAGTAGGGAGCGGGGGGCCCCAGATACGCAGTATTTT	CASRERGAPDTQYF
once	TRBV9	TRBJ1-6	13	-	TGTGCCAGCAGCGTAGGATCTAATTCACCCCTCCACTTT	CASSVGSNSPLHF
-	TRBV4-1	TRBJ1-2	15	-	TGCGCCAGCAGCCAAGCTCTGGGGGGAGGATATGGCTACACCTTC	CASSQALGGGYGYTF
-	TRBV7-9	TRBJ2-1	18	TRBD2	TGTGCCAGCAGCCCCCCCGCCGGGACTAGCGGGAGAGGGCATGAGCAGTTCTTC	CASSPPAGTSGRGHEQFF
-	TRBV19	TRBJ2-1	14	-	TGTGCCAGTAGTATGAACAGAATTCCCAATGAGCAGTTCTTC	CASSMNRIPNEQFF
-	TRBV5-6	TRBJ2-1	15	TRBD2	TGTGCCAGCAGCTACGGGACTAGCGGGATTGGTGAGCAGTTCTTC	CASSYGTSGIGEQFF
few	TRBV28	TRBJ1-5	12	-	TGTGCCAGCAACGGGGTCAATCAGCCCCAGCATTTT	CASNGVNQPQHF
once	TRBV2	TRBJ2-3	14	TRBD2	TGTGCCAGCAGGGGGACTAGCAGCACAGATACGCAGTATTTT	CASRGTSSTDTQYF
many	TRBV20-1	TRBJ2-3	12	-	TGCACCGCATCCCCCACGGTGAATACGCAGTATTTT	CTASPTVNTQYF
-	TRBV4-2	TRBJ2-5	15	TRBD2	TGTGCCAGCAGCCTAGGACTAGATAGGGGCGAGACCCAGTACTTC	CASSLGLDRGETQYF
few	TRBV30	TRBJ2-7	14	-	TGTGCCTGGAGTTTTTGGTCAGGTGCCTACGAGCAGTACTTC	CAWSFWSGAYEQYF
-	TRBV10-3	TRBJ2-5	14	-	TGTGCCATCAGTGAGGACTATGGAAGGGAGACCCAGTACTTC	CAISEDYGRETQYF
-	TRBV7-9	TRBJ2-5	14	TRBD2	TGTGCCAGCAGCCTCGGGACTAGAAAAGAGACCCAGTACTTC	CASSLGTRKETQYF
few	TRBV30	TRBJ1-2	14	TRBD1	TGTGCCCGAAGGACAGGGGGCGCGATAGATGGCTACACCTTC	CARRTGGAIDGYTF
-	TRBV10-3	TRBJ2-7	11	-	TGTGCCTCTGGGATTGGTGGCGAGCAGTACTTC	CASGIGGEQYF
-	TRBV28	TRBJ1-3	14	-	TGTGCCAGCAGCCGGCCAGGGTGGGGAAACACCATATATTTT	CASSRPGWGNTIYF
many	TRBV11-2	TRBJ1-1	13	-	TGTGCCAGCAGCTTTAGTCATCGCCCCGAAGCTTTCTTT	CASSFSHRPEAFF
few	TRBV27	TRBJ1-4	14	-	TGTGCCAGCAGTTTCTTTGGGACCGGGGAAAAACTGTTTTTT	CASSFFGTGEKLFF
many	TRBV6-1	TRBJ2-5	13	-	TGTGCCAGCAGTACTGGGCCGACGGAGACCCAGTACTTC	CASSTGPTETQYF
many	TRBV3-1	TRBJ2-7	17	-	TGTGCCAGCAGCCCAGCGCAGGGGTGGACCTACTCCTACGAGCAGTACTTC	CASSPAQGWTYSYEQYF
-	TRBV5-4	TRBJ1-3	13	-	TGTGCCAGCAGCCGTATCTCTGGAAACACCATATATTTT	CASSRISGNTIYF
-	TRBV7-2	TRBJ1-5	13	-	TGTGCCAGCAGCCCACGACGGTATCAGCCCCAGCATTTT	CASSPRRYQPQHF
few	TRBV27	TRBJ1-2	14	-	TGTGCCAGCAGCGCAGGGCTCTATCGGTATGGCTACACCTTC	CASSAGLYRYGYTF
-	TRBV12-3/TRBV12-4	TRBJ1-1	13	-	TGTGCCAGCAGCCTCATACATGACACTGAAGCTTTCTTT	CASSLIHDTEAFF
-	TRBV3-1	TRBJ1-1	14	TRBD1	TGTGCCAGCAGCCAACAAGACAGGGGCACTGAAGCTTTCTTT	CASSQQDRGTEAFF
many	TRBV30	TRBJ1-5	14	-	TGTGCCTGGAGGGGGACTTCTAGCAATCAGCCCCAGCATTTT	CAWRGTSSNQPQHF
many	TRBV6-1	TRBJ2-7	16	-	TGTGCCAGCAGTGAAGGGGGACTCCAGCCCTCCTACGAGCAGTACTTC	CASSEGGLQPSYEQYF
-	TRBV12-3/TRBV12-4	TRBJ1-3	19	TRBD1	TGTGCCAGCAGTCAGCACCGGGACAGGGCGGCCTTTGCCGGAAACACCATATATTTT	CASSQHRDRAAFAGNTIYF
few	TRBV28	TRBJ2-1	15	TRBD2	TGTGCCAGCAGTCCCCCCGGGGCGGGAGAGGCTGAGCAGTTCTTC	CASSPPGAGEAEQFF
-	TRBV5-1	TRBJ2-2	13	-	TGCGCCAGCGCTACAGGGAGCACCGGGGAGCTGTTTTTT	CASATGSTGELFF
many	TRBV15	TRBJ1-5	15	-	TGTGCCACCAGCAGAGACCGGGACTTCAATCAGCCCCAGCATTTT	CATSRDRDFNQPQHF
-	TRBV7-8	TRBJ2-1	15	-	TGTGCCAGCAGCTTTAGGAGTGTCTCCTACAATGAGCAGTTCTTC	CASSFRSVSYNEQFF
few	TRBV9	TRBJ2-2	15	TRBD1	TGTGCCAGCAGCAAAGGGGACAGGCCCACCGGGGAGCTGTTTTTT	CASSKGDRPTGELFF
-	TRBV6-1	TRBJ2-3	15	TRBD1	TGTGCCAGCAGTCCAGGGGGCTGGAAAACAGATACGCAGTATTTT	CASSPGGWKTDTQYF
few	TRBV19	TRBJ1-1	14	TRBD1	TGTGCCAGTAGACCCGGGACAGGGCACACTGAAGCTTTCTTT	CASRPGTGHTEAFF
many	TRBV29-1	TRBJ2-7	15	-	TGCAGCGCCGAGCCGGGTAGCGGAGGTCCGGGAGAGCAGTACTTC	CSAEPGSGGPGEQYF
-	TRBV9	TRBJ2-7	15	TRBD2	TGTGCCAGCAGCCTAGCGGGAGACGTTCTATACGAGCAGTACTTC	CASSLAGDVLYEQYF
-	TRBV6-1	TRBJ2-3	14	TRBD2	TGTGCCAGTGCAACTAGCGGGAGAACAGATACGCAGTATTTT	CASATSGRTDTQYF
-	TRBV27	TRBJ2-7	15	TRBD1	TGTGCCAGCAGTCCCGACGGGCAGGGGGTCGACGAGCAGTACTTC	CASSPDGQGVDEQYF